A selection of T cell receptor beta chains follows, all from one sample in a study of Ad26.COV2.S vaccination and SARS-CoV-2 variants. Only in-frame clones appear in the TCRdb table, and some are missing; sequencing was by immunoSEQ multiplex PCR. The data contain around 300,000 clones, less than 90% of them seen just once; the ten biggest clones take up 6.4%. The sequenced sample was peripheral blood, obtained in a trial of Ad26.COV2.S vaccine versus placebo. These receptors originate from a person between 18 and 59 years old who received the Ad26.COV2.S COVID-19 vaccine or a placebo. The CDR3 runs from the conserved cysteine through the conserved F or W. A D gene is named only where the DNA matches it firmly. Some rows mark clone size as missing; the rest say once, few, many or name a class of expanded clone.

D: NA
V: TRBV5-1
J: TRBJ2-3
size: NA
CDR3: CASRLNTDTQYF
DNA: TGCGCCAGCAGACTCAACACAGATACGCAGTATTTT

D: NA
V: TRBV18
J: TRBJ1-4
size: NA
CDR3: CASSQGTNEKLFF
DNA: TGTGCCAGCTCACAGGGAACTAATGAAAAACTGTTTTTT

D: NA
V: TRBV7-9
J: TRBJ1-1
size: NA
CDR3: CASSGRVGTEAFF
DNA: TGTGCCAGCAGCGGCAGGGTGGGCACTGAAGCTTTCTTT

D: NA
V: TRBV30
J: TRBJ1-2
size: NA
CDR3: CAKSGTPLNYGYTF
DNA: TGTGCGAAGTCCGGGACACCTCTTAACTATGGCTACACCTTC

D: NA
V: TRBV29-1
J: TRBJ2-3
size: NA
CDR3: CSVVGSRGPDTQYF
DNA: TGCAGCGTTGTGGGGTCGCGAGGACCAGATACGCAGTATTTT

D: NA
V: TRBV27
J: TRBJ2-5
size: once
CDR3: CASSLLFPRETQYF
DNA: TGTGCCAGCAGTTTACTCTTTCCCCGGGAGACCCAGTACTTC

D: NA
V: TRBV11-2
J: TRBJ1-1
size: NA
CDR3: CASSLGGSPNTEAFF
DNA: TGTGCCAGCAGCTTAGGAGGATCCCCGAACACTGAAGCTTTCTTT

D: NA
V: TRBV12-5
J: TRBJ2-2
size: NA
CDR3: CASGSGTANPTGELFF
DNA: TGTGCTAGTGGTTCCGGGACGGCCAATCCCACCGGGGAGCTGTTTTTT

D: NA
V: TRBV19
J: TRBJ1-1
size: NA
CDR3: CASSWGQLNTEAFF
DNA: TGTGCCAGTAGCTGGGGTCAGTTGAACACTGAAGCTTTCTTT

D: NA
V: TRBV5-5
J: TRBJ2-5
size: NA
CDR3: CASSFDWTVNFQETQYF
DNA: TGTGCCAGCAGCTTCGATTGGACAGTGAATTTCCAAGAGACCCAGTACTTC

D: NA
V: TRBV11-3
J: TRBJ2-7
size: once
CDR3: CASSSDGYEQYF
DNA: TGTGCCAGCAGCTCTGACGGCTACGAGCAGTACTTC

D: NA
V: TRBV27
J: TRBJ1-4
size: NA
CDR3: CASQVEKLFF
DNA: TGTGCCAGCCAGGTTGAAAAACTGTTTTTT

D: NA
V: TRBV6-6
J: TRBJ2-1
size: NA
CDR3: CASSYVGGEPFF
DNA: TGTGCCAGCAGTTACGTCGGAGGGGAGCCGTTCTTC

D: TRBD2
V: TRBV25-1
J: TRBJ2-3
size: NA
CDR3: CASSRSSGFIF
DNA: TGTGCCAGCAGCAGGTCTAGCGGGTTTATATTT

D: NA
V: TRBV12-1
J: TRBJ2-2
size: NA
CDR3: CASSTPGLAGVLAGELFF
DNA: TGTGCCAGCAGCACCCCGGGACTAGCGGGAGTTTTGGCCGGGGAGCTGTTTTTT

D: NA
V: TRBV7-2
J: TRBJ2-2
size: NA
CDR3: CASSGRGSYTGELFF
DNA: TGTGCCAGCAGCGGCAGGGGAAGTTACACCGGGGAGCTGTTTTTT

D: TRBD1
V: TRBV29-1
J: TRBJ1-2
size: NA
CDR3: CSVDPGQNYGYTF
DNA: TGCAGCGTTGATCCGGGACAGAACTATGGCTACACCTTC

D: TRBD2
V: TRBV6-5
J: TRBJ2-7
size: NA
CDR3: CASGAGIYEQYF
DNA: TGTGCCAGCGGAGCGGGGATCTACGAGCAGTACTTC

D: NA
V: TRBV7-3
J: TRBJ1-1
size: NA
CDR3: CASSLSSTQVGTEAFF
DNA: TGTGCCAGCAGCCTCTCCAGTACCCAAGTCGGCACTGAAGCTTTCTTT

D: NA
V: TRBV30
J: TRBJ1-5
size: NA
CDR3: CAWSARGSRNQPQHF
DNA: TGTGCCTGGAGTGCTAGAGGGAGTAGGAATCAGCCCCAGCATTTT

D: NA
V: TRBV3-1/TRBV3-2
J: TRBJ1-1
size: few
CDR3: CASSQGRYTEAFF
DNA: TGTGCCAGCAGCCAGGGACGTTACACTGAAGCTTTCTTT

D: NA
V: TRBV13
J: TRBJ2-2
size: NA
CDR3: CASSFRPTGELFF
DNA: TGTGCCAGCAGCTTCCGCCCCACCGGGGAGCTGTTTTTT

D: NA
V: TRBV6-2/TRBV6-3
J: TRBJ1-3
size: NA
CDR3: CASSYGLEYGNTIYF
DNA: TGTGCCAGCAGTTACGGCCTGGAGTATGGAAACACCATATATTTT

D: NA
V: TRBV6-2/TRBV6-3
J: TRBJ1-1
size: NA
CDR3: CASSQGFEAFF
DNA: TGTGCCAGCAGTCAGGGATTTGAAGCTTTCTTT

D: NA
V: TRBV5-6
J: TRBJ1-1
size: NA
CDR3: CASSFPQGPTEAFF
DNA: TGTGCCAGCAGCTTTCCTCAGGGCCCCACTGAAGCTTTCTTT

D: NA
V: TRBV6-5
J: TRBJ1-2
size: NA
CDR3: CASRIGTLNYGYTF
DNA: TGTGCCAGTCGGATCGGGACACTTAACTATGGCTACACCTTC

D: NA
V: TRBV28
J: TRBJ1-5
size: few
CDR3: CASRFTDIPNQPQHF
DNA: TGTGCCAGCAGGTTCACGGACATCCCAAATCAGCCCCAGCATTTT

D: NA
V: TRBV19
J: TRBJ1-1
size: NA
CDR3: CASSIRRNTEAFF
DNA: TGTGCCAGTAGTATCCGCAGGAACACTGAAGCTTTCTTT

D: NA
V: TRBV2
J: TRBJ2-7
size: NA
CDR3: CASSTMLPGPRGRSNGQYF
DNA: TGTGCCAGCAGTACAATGCTCCCCGGGCCACGAGGGAGGTCAAACGGGCAGTACTTC

D: NA
V: TRBV7-9
J: TRBJ1-5
size: NA
CDR3: CASSLKGGNGNQPQHF
DNA: TGTGCCAGCAGCTTAAAAGGAGGGAATGGCAATCAGCCCCAGCATTTT

D: TRBD2
V: TRBV7-6
J: TRBJ2-7
size: few
CDR3: CASSKELASVSPEQYF
DNA: TGTGCCAGCAGCAAAGAACTAGCGTCGGTCTCACCCGAGCAGTACTTC

D: NA
V: TRBV10-2
J: TRBJ1-1
size: NA
CDR3: CASSEQDIRTGSEAFF
DNA: TGCGCCAGCAGTGAGCAGGACATTCGAACGGGGTCTGAAGCTTTCTTT

D: NA
V: TRBV7-9
J: TRBJ1-2
size: NA
CDR3: CASSTNRPNYGYTF
DNA: TGTGCCAGCAGCACAAACAGGCCTAACTATGGCTACACCTTC

D: TRBD2
V: TRBV9
J: TRBJ2-1
size: NA
CDR3: CASSVAGGQQFF
DNA: TGTGCCAGCAGCGTAGCGGGAGGACAGCAGTTCTTC

D: TRBD1
V: TRBV6-6
J: TRBJ2-7
size: once
CDR3: CASSRSGTGTFPYEQYF
DNA: TGTGCCAGCAGTAGATCCGGGACAGGGACATTCCCCTACGAGCAGTACTTC

D: NA
V: TRBV5-4
J: TRBJ2-3
size: NA
CDR3: CASSRPGTDTQYF
DNA: TGTGCCAGCAGCCGGCCAGGCACAGATACGCAGTATTTT

D: NA
V: TRBV7-8
J: TRBJ1-2
size: NA
CDR3: CASSLSRVLEGSVGYTF
DNA: TGTGCCAGCAGCCTGTCGAGGGTCCTTGAAGGGTCGGTTGGCTACACCTTC

D: NA
V: TRBV10-3
J: TRBJ1-2
size: NA
CDR3: CAISESSVGYTF
DNA: TGTGCCATCAGTGAGTCCTCGGTCGGCTACACCTTC

D: TRBD2
V: TRBV15
J: TRBJ2-3
size: NA
CDR3: CATSSGDSGVGTDTQYF
DNA: TGTGCCACCAGCAGCGGTGATAGCGGGGTCGGGACAGATACGCAGTATTTT

D: TRBD2
V: TRBV7-7
J: TRBJ2-5
size: NA
CDR3: CASSLGGGRSGETQYF
DNA: TGTGCCAGCAGCTTAGGGGGCGGGAGGTCCGGGGAGACCCAGTACTTC

D: NA
V: TRBV4-1
J: TRBJ2-7
size: NA
CDR3: CASSQVYQGAYEQYF
DNA: TGCGCCAGCAGCCAAGTATACCAGGGTGCCTACGAGCAGTACTTC

D: NA
V: TRBV19
J: TRBJ1-3
size: NA
CDR3: CASSITGASGNTIYF
DNA: TGTGCCAGTAGTATCACGGGGGCCTCTGGAAACACCATATATTTT

D: NA
V: TRBV30
J: TRBJ1-3
size: NA
CDR3: CAWSARNTIYF
DNA: TGTGCCTGGAGCGCGCGAAACACCATATATTTT

D: TRBD2
V: TRBV6-2/TRBV6-3
J: TRBJ2-1
size: NA
CDR3: CASSLSGSSSYNEQFF
DNA: TGTGCCAGCAGTCTCAGCGGGAGCTCGTCCTACAATGAGCAGTTCTTC

D: TRBD1
V: TRBV9
J: TRBJ1-5
size: few
CDR3: CASSATGGGQPQHF
DNA: TGTGCCAGCAGCGCGACAGGGGGAGGTCAGCCCCAGCATTTT

D: TRBD1
V: TRBV29-1
J: TRBJ1-5
size: few
CDR3: CSVGDRGSQHF
DNA: TGCAGCGTTGGGGACAGGGGTTCCCAGCATTTT

D: TRBD1
V: TRBV19
J: TRBJ2-7
size: NA
CDR3: CASRPAGTGTYEQYF
DNA: TGTGCCAGTAGACCCGCCGGGACAGGGACATACGAGCAGTACTTC

D: NA
V: TRBV7-3
J: TRBJ2-7
size: few
CDR3: CASSSSPGYEQYF
DNA: TGTGCCAGCAGCTCCTCCCCCGGATACGAGCAGTACTTC

D: TRBD2
V: TRBV4-3
J: TRBJ2-3
size: once
CDR3: CASSQAPAGEADTQYF
DNA: TGCGCCAGCAGCCAAGCTCCAGCGGGAGAGGCAGATACGCAGTATTTT

D: NA
V: TRBV30
J: TRBJ1-5
size: once
CDR3: CAWSVRVQFYSNQPQHF
DNA: TGTGCCTGGAGTGTAAGGGTCCAATTCTATAGCAATCAGCCCCAGCATTTT

D: TRBD1
V: TRBV14
J: TRBJ1-6
size: NA
CDR3: CASSRGTGFSPLHF
DNA: TGTGCCAGCAGCCGCGGGACAGGGTTTTCACCCCTCCACTTT

D: TRBD1
V: TRBV6-6
J: TRBJ2-1
size: NA
CDR3: CASSYRTGVRNEQFF
DNA: TGTGCCAGCAGTTACCGGACAGGGGTTAGGAATGAGCAGTTCTTC

D: TRBD2
V: TRBV27
J: TRBJ2-1
size: NA
CDR3: CASSRYGGLAAYNEQFF
DNA: TGTGCCAGCAGCCGTTATGGCGGACTAGCGGCCTACAATGAGCAGTTCTTC

D: NA
V: TRBV25-1
J: TRBJ1-4
size: NA
CDR3: CASSILQGTNEKLFF
DNA: TGTGCCAGCAGTATCTTGCAGGGAACTAATGAAAAACTGTTTTTT

D: TRBD1
V: TRBV15
J: TRBJ2-7
size: NA
CDR3: CATSSLRDRFYF
DNA: TGTGCCACCAGCAGCCTCCGGGACAGATTCTACTTC

D: NA
V: TRBV7-2
J: TRBJ1-4
size: NA
CDR3: CASSLSVGEKLFF
DNA: TGTGCCAGCAGCTTAAGCGTCGGCGAAAAACTGTTTTTT

D: NA
V: TRBV30
J: TRBJ1-3
size: NA
CDR3: CAWSVTAGNTIYF
DNA: TGTGCCTGGAGTGTGACAGCTGGAAACACCATATATTTT

D: NA
V: TRBV7-5
J: TRBJ2-7
size: NA
CDR3: CARSSDQGGAGYEQYF
DNA: TGTGCCAGAAGCTCGGACCAAGGGGGCGCAGGGTACGAGCAGTACTTC

D: TRBD1
V: TRBV29-1
J: TRBJ2-2
size: NA
CDR3: CSVAGTGTTGELFF
DNA: TGCAGCGTCGCCGGGACAGGGACCACCGGGGAGCTGTTTTTT